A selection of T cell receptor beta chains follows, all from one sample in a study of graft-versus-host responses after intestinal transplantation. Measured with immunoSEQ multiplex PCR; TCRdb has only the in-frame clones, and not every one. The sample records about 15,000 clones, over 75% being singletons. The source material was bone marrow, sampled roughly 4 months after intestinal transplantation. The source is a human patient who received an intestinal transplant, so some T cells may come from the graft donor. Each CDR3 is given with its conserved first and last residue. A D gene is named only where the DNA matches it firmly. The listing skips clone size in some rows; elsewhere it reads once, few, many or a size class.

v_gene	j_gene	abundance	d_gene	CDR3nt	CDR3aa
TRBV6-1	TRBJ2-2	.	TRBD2	TGTGCCAGCACTCTAGCGGGAGCCTCCGCCGGGGAGCTGTTTTTT	CASTLAGASAGELFF
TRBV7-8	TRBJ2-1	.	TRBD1	TGTGCCAGCAGCTCAGGGGGCCCGGTGAATGAGCAGTTCTTC	CASSSGGPVNEQFF
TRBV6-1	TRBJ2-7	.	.	TGTGCCAGCAGTGAACTATCCGGGACATCCTACGAGCAGTACTTC	CASSELSGTSYEQYF
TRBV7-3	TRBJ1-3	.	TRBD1	TGTGCCAGCAGCTTCCCCGACAGGGACTCTGGAAACACCATATATTTT	CASSFPDRDSGNTIYF
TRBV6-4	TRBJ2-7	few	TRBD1	TGTGCCAGCACCGGGACAGGGGGATCCTACGAGCAGTACTTC	CASTGTGGSYEQYF
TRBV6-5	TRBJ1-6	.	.	TGTGCCAGCAGTGGTCTGGGGACGCCCCTCCACTTT	CASSGLGTPLHF
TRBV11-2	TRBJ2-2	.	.	TGTGCCAGCAGCTTAGGGGGGGGCATCCCCGGGGAGCTGTTTTTT	CASSLGGGIPGELFF
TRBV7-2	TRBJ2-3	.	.	TGTGCCAGCAGCCCTGGGGTAGCGGCTAGCACAGATACGCAGTATTTT	CASSPGVAASTDTQYF
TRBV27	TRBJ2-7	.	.	TGTGCCAGCAGTTTATCATACGAGCAGTACTTC	CASSLSYEQYF
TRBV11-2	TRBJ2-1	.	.	TGTGCCAGCAGCTCCTCCACGATGCCAGAGGTCTCCTACAATGAGCAGTTCTTC	CASSSSTMPEVSYNEQFF
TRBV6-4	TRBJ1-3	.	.	TGTGCCAGCAGGATACCGGGACTGCTTATTGGAAACACCATATATTTT	CASRIPGLLIGNTIYF
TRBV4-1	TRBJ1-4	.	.	TGCGCCAGCAGCCAAGACGACTGGGGCTGGAATGAAAAACTGTTTTTT	CASSQDDWGWNEKLFF
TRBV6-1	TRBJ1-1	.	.	TGTGCCAGCAGTGAAGCGCAGCCTGAAGCTTTCTTT	CASSEAQPEAFF
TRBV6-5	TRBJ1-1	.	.	TGTGCCAGCAGTTACACCTATGCAAGAACTGAAGCTTTCTTT	CASSYTYARTEAFF
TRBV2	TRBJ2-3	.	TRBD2	TGTGCCAACCTTAGCGGGGGCCGCACAGATACGCAGTATTTT	CANLSGGRTDTQYF
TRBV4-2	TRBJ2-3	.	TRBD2	TGTGCCAGCAGCCAAGAAGTCACTAGCGGGAGTAGGTCAGATACGCAGTATTTT	CASSQEVTSGSRSDTQYF
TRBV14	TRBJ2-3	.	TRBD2	TGTGCCAGCAGCCCATATCGCTCTAGCGGGAGCAGAACAGATACGCAGTATTTT	CASSPYRSSGSRTDTQYF
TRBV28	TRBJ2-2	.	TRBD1	TGTGCCAGCAGTTTAGACAGGGGGCGAAACACCGGGGAGCTGTTTTTT	CASSLDRGRNTGELFF
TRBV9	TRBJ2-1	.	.	TGTGCCAGCAGCCCTGGCCCGTCGGGAGTAGTTGTGAATGAGCAGTTCTTC	CASSPGPSGVVVNEQFF
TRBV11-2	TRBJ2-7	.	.	TGTGCCAGCAGCTTAGGGACCGACACCTACGAGCAGTACTTC	CASSLGTDTYEQYF
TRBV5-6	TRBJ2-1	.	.	TGTGCCAGCAGCTTGGCTTATTATTACAATGAGCAGTTCTTC	CASSLAYYYNEQFF
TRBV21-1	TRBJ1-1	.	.	TGTGCCAGCAGCGAAGACGCCTTCAGGGGGGGAGCTTTCTTT	CASSEDAFRGGAFF
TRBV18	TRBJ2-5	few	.	TGTGCCAGCTCACTGGATCAGGGGCGGGGAGAGACCCAGTACTTC	CASSLDQGRGETQYF
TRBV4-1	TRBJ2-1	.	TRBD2	TGCGCCAGCAGCCAAGTAATACTAGCGGCATACAATGAGCAGTTCTTC	CASSQVILAAYNEQFF
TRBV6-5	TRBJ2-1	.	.	TGTGCCAGCAGCCGACCCAATCTGCCTGAGCAGTTCTTC	CASSRPNLPEQFF
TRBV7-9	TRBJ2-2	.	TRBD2	TGTGCCAGCAGCTTAGGCACTAGCGGGAGAGTTAACGGGGAGCTGTTTTTT	CASSLGTSGRVNGELFF
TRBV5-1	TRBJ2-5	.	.	TGCGCCAGCAGTCATGGTGGGGGATTAGGGCAAGAGACCCAGTACTTC	CASSHGGGLGQETQYF
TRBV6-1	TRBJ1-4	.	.	TGTGCCAGCAGTCCTCTGGGGGTTTGGAGTGAAAAACTGTTTTTT	CASSPLGVWSEKLFF
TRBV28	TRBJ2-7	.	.	TGTGCCAGCAGCTCAGACACCAGAACCTACGAGCAGTACTTC	CASSSDTRTYEQYF